This T cell receptor beta chain was identified in a study of T-cell memory formation after mild COVID-19. Study-level findings and limits: Day 15 to 85 contracting clones showed balanced CD4/CD8; day 15 to 37 expanders favored CD4+. Cross-reactive memory seemingly joined, as some responding clones were found in pre-infection memory.

TCRalpha and TCRbeta libraries used 5'RACE with constant-segment primers and UMIs. TCRdb passed the 5' RACE reads through MiXCR, listing each CDR3 protein once. In the table there are about 320,000 distinct CDR3 sequences, over 11% of which are singletons. The CDR3 is 13 amino acids. V was clipped by 7 bases and J by 5 bases, with 13 bases between them. Germline V lookup: CDR1 ENHRY, CDR2 SYGVKD. There are a few counts of this clonotype. Its antigen is unknown. This TCR was sampled from a man between 18 and 35 years old who had mild COVID-19 (a few samples of this study predate the infection). Cell type and time point are not known. The chain uses TRBV10-3 and TRBJ2-3; D unresolved. Sequencing used PBMCs or a T cell subset sorted from them (not recorded which). CDR3 nucleotide sequence: TGTGCCATCAAGGGCACCCAAGGAGATACGCAGTATTTT. This sequence encodes CAIKGTQGDTQYF.